This T cell receptor (beta chain) was sequenced for a study of T cell responses to AZD1222 COVID-19 vaccine. The study's findings and limits: Spike-wide vaccine-associated CD4 TCRs dominated at 160-218 and 743-854. None of the repertoires were sampled until the peak T cell response had passed.

The CDR3 is 16 residues long. The V gene's germline CDR1 is ENHRY and CDR2 SYGVKD. The V and J ends lost 0 bases and 3 bases respectively, with 14 bases between them. TCRdb's table, derived via immunoSEQ multiplex PCR, lists solely in-frame clones and lacks some. This repertoire shows roughly 160,000 clones, approximately 93% found once; its top ten account for approximately 0.88%. In the case of this clone: Its matching antigen is unknown.

Sequenced here: peripheral blood, sampled on day 0 of AZD1222 vaccination. The V call is TRBV10-3, the J call TRBJ1-2, with D unresolved. The TCR sequence derives from an adult in good health. The CDR3 nucleotides read TGTGCCATCAGTGAGTCACGGTCCGGGGTTGACTATGGCTACACCTTC. The encoded protein is CAISESRSGVDYGYTF.